The 20 T cell receptor beta chains given below trace back to one sample, sequenced in a study of PD-1 blockade in classical Hodgkin lymphoma. Each and every patient relapsed after autologous stem cell transplantation, and patients got differing brentuximab vedotin exposure. Negative selection with magnetic separation was used to purify CD4+ T cells from thawed PBMCs. Clones were sequenced by immunoSEQ multiplex PCR, and TCRdb holds only the in-frame ones, with some missing. The top ten clones hold roughly 0.51% of a sample with 10,000 to 15,000 clones, 85% to 90% of them seen once. The specimen was CD4+ T cells from blood, collected at baseline. Receptors originate from a human donor with classical Hodgkin lymphoma.

The genes are TRBV5-4 and TRBJ2-5; the D call may be TRBD1 or TRBD2 (5 bases each). The germline gives CDR1 SGHNT, CDR2 YYREEE (reference sequence). The V gene lost 4 bases and the J gene lost 2 bases, with 18 bases spanning the gap. The CDR3 contains 16 residues. The CDR3 nucleotides are TGTGCCAGCAGCCCCCAGCCCGGGACGGAACAAGAGACCCAGTACTTC. As protein: CASSPQPGTEQETQYF.

This CDR3 is CASSLVTGSQPQHF. For the CDR3, the DNA is TGTGCCAGCAGCTTAGTGACAGGGTCCCAGCCCCAGCATTTT. The V gene is TRBV7-6, the J gene TRBJ1-5; 7 nucleotides line up with TRBD1. V trimming: 1 base; J trimming: 7 bases; junction bases outside the gene matches: 4. This CDR3 is 14 amino acids long. The V gene's germline CDR1 is SGHVS and CDR2 FNYEAQ.

V and J are TRBV6-6 and TRBJ1-6, with TRBD1 matching over 8 bases. Germline V gives CDR1 MNHNY, CDR2 SVGAGI (reference sequence). The CDR3 has 14 amino acids. Trimming cost V 5 bases and J 8 bases; bases outside gene matches: 5. The CDR3: CASSLDRAYSPLHF. Here the CDR3 DNA reads TGTGCCAGCAGTCTGGACAGGGCTTATTCACCCCTCCACTTT.

The DNA of the CDR3 is TGTGCCAGCAGTCCGGGGACAGGCACCTACGAGCAGTACTTC. Amino acid sequence: CASSPGTGTYEQYF. The chain uses TRBV5-8 and TRBJ2-7; TRBD1 agrees at 8 bases. Germline trimming cut 5 bases from V and 2 bases from J; bases unmatched to any gene: 6. Germline V gene sequence: CDR1 SGHTS, CDR2 YDEGEE. CDR3 size: 14 residues.

The V gene is TRBV19, the J gene TRBJ1-5, with 7 bases that match TRBD1. Looked up from germline, CDR1 is LNHDA and CDR2 is SQIVND (reference sequence). The CDR3 runs 14 residues. Trimming cost V 5 bases and J 3 bases; bases outside gene matches: 4. CDR3 DNA sequence: TGTGCCAGTAGTGTACAGGGGTTCAATCAGCCCCAGCATTTT. Translation: CASSVQGFNQPQHF.

This clone has only one observation. The chain carries TRBV28 and TRBJ2-7; D remains ambiguous. The CDR3 is 16 amino acids. Germline CDR1 is MDHEN and CDR2 is SYDVKM. Trimming left V 3 bases short and J 2 bases short, with 17 bases between. CDR3 sequence: CASSFPLSVRTYEQYF. Written as DNA, the CDR3 is TGTGCCAGCAGTTTCCCCCTGAGCGTTCGAACCTACGAGCAGTACTTC.

The chain is built from TRBV27 and TRBJ2-1; perhaps TRBD2 as D (5 bases). The CDR3 is 18 residues long. CDR1 and CDR2 (germline): MNHEY, SMNVEV (reference sequence). Trimming pared 3 bases from V and 7 bases from J, leaving 25 bases between. The CDR3 is CASSLTPPTRLGTNEQFF. The CDR3 DNA reads TGTGCCAGCAGTTTGACGCCGCCCACTAGGTTGGGTACTAATGAGCAGTTCTTC.

The genes are TRBV2 and TRBJ2-1; D might be TRBD1 or TRBD2, each matching 5 bases. The V gene's germline CDR1 is SNHLY and CDR2 FYNNEI. The CDR3 is made up of 17 amino acids. V shed 10 bases and J shed 3 bases, with 25 bases lying between them. CDR3 protein: CAITVQSGTRLYNEQFF. Written as DNA, the CDR3 is TGTGCCATCACGGTCCAGTCCGGGACCAGACTCTACAATGAGCAGTTCTTC.

A few counts support this clone. The rearrangement joins TRBV6-1 to TRBJ1-5; 9 bases are a match to TRBD1. The V segment lost 6 bases and the J segment 6 bases; nucleotides outside the gene matches: 6. Germline CDR1 reads MNHNS; CDR2 reads SASEGT. This CDR3 has 14 residues. This chain's CDR3 is CASRGQGPTQPQHF. The CDR3 coding sequence is TGTGCCAGCAGGGGACAGGGCCCCACTCAGCCCCAGCATTTT.

The V and J genes are TRBV5-1 and TRBJ2-3; 8 bases align to TRBD2. Germline V gives CDR1 SGHRS, CDR2 YFSETQ. V trimming: 6 bases; J trimming: 1 base; junction bases outside the gene matches: 7. CDR3 length: 15 amino acids. The CDR3 DNA follows: TGCGCCAGCAAAGGCACGCGGGGGGGCACAGATACGCAGTATTTT. Its protein is CASKGTRGGTDTQYF. Based on the CDR3 plus reference TRBV5-1 and TRBJ2-3, the full variable domain is KAGVTQTPRYLIKTRGQQVTLSCSPISGHRSVSWYQQTPGQGLQFLFEYFSETQRNKGNFPGRFSGRQFSNSRSEMNVSTLELGDSALYLCASKGTRGGTDTQYFGPGTRLTVL.

CDR3 amino acids: CSVGDRNQPQHF. The CDR3 region has the DNA TGCAGCGTTGGGGACAGAAATCAGCCCCAGCATTTT. J is TRBJ1-5 and V is TRBV29-1; 7 bases are a match to TRBD1. Germline V CDR1 and CDR2: SQVTM, ANQGSEA. Germline trimming cut 4 bases from V and 4 bases from J; bases unmatched to any gene: 1. This CDR3 contains 12 residues.

This chain joins TRBV11-2 and TRBJ2-3, with D uncertain. Germline V lookup: CDR1 SGHAT, CDR2 FQNNGV. The ends were cut back, 1 base at V and 4 bases at J, with 9 bases in the middle. CDR3 length: 14 residues. CDR3 region: CASSLGSGSDTQYF. CDR3 bases: TGTGCCAGCAGCTTAGGTTCAGGTTCAGATACGCAGTATTTT.

V and J are TRBV7-9 and TRBJ2-4; 7 bases are a match to TRBD2. After removal of 5 bases from V and 1 base from J, the junction contained 5 bases not matched to a gene. The CDR3 is made up of 15 amino acids. The germline CDR1 and CDR2 sequences are SEHNR and FQNEAQ (reference sequence). CDR3 DNA sequence: TGTGCCAGCAGCCCTCCCGGGGGGGCCAAAAACATTCAGTACTTC. It yields the protein CASSPPGGAKNIQYF.

The rearrangement uses TRBV5-1 and TRBJ1-4, with 8 bases identical to TRBD1. The CDR3 has 14 amino acids. J gave up 8 bases and V 0 bases, and 3 bases lay outside the gene matches. CDR1 and CDR2 from the germline V gene are SGHRS and YFSETQ. This chain's CDR3 is CASSLAGQGEKLFF. The CDR3 nucleotides are TGCGCCAGCAGCTTGGCCGGACAGGGCGAAAAACTGTTTTTT.

The chain couples TRBV5-5 to TRBJ2-7; TRBD2 agrees at 11 bases. Germline values: CDR1 SGHKS, CDR2 YYEKEE (reference sequence). Unmatched junction bases numbered 5, after V lost 4 bases and J lost 2 bases. This CDR3 comprises 15 residues. In DNA form, the CDR3 reads TGTGCCAGCAGCGCCGGGACTAGCGGAACCTACGAGCAGTACTTC. Translating it yields CASSAGTSGTYEQYF.

The chain is built from TRBV27 and TRBJ2-1; 8 bases are shared with TRBD2. The CDR3 runs to 16 residues. Germline CDR1 MNHEY, CDR2 SMNVEV (reference sequence). The V and J ends lost 4 bases and 2 bases, in that order; junction bases with no gene match: 7. The CDR3 loop is CASSSPSGGPYNEQFF. The CDR3 coding sequence is TGTGCCAGCAGTTCCCCGTCGGGGGGGCCCTACAATGAGCAGTTCTTC.

This sequence joins TRBV6-1 and TRBJ1-1, with 9 bases matching TRBD1. Germline V gene data show CDR1 as MNHNS and CDR2 as SASEGT. J was trimmed by 11 bases and V by 3 bases; bases with no gene match: 10. This CDR3 has 14 amino acids. CDR3 in DNA: TGTGCCAGCAGTGACCCCGGGACAGGGCCTTGGGCTTTCTTT. Translated, it gives CASSDPGTGPWAFF.

This clone is a singleton in its sample. V and J are TRBV5-5 and TRBJ1-4; 8 nucleotides line up with TRBD1. Germline CDR1 reads SGHKS; CDR2 reads YYEKEE (reference sequence). This CDR3 comprises 15 residues. The V segment lost 3 bases and the J segment 4 bases; nucleotides outside the gene matches: 5. DNA of the CDR3: TGTGCCAGCAGCTCCCCGGGACAGGTTAATGAAAAACTGTTTTTT. Translation gives CASSSPGQVNEKLFF.

The V gene is TRBV7-9, the J gene TRBJ2-5; 8 bases map to TRBD2. Trimming removed 4 bases from V and 5 bases from J; junction bases left unmatched: 9. The CDR3 runs 15 residues. Germline values: CDR1 SEHNR, CDR2 FQNEAQ (reference sequence). This CDR3 reads CASSSGLAGRETQYF. CDR3 bases: TGTGCCAGCAGCTCCGGACTAGCAGGAAGGGAGACCCAGTACTTC.

In its sample, this clone was seen a few times. The chain carries TRBV4-1 and TRBJ1-6; maybe TRBD1 (6 bases). The CDR3 totals 17 residues. CDR1 is MGHRA and CDR2 is YSYEKL in the germline V gene. V lost 0 bases and J lost 0, with 9 bases in between. CDR3 nucleotides: TGCGCCAGCAGCCAAGATCTGACAGGCTCCTATAATTCACCCCTCCACTTT. Its translation is CASSQDLTGSYNSPLHF.